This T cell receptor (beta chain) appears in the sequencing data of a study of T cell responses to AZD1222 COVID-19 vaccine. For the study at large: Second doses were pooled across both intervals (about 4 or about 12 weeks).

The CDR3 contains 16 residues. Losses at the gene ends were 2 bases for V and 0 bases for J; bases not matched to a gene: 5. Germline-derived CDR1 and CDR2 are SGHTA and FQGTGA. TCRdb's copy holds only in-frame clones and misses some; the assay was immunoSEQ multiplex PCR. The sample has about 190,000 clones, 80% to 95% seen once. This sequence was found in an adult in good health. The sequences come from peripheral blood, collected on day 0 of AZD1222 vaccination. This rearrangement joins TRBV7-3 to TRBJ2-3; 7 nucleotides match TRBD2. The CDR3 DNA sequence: TGTGCCAGCAGCTTAGTGGGGGGGATTAGCACAGATACGCAGTATTTT. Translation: CASSLVGGISTDTQYF.